Detailed here is one TCR beta chain. Its target is unknown. These data belong to a study of PD-L1 blockade in urothelial cancer. Study-level background: As for prior chemotherapy regimens, patients had received 0 to 3. The study, taken as a whole, reports: Larger 3-week expansion of tumor-associated blood clones was seen in durable-benefit patients.

Method: immunoSEQ multiplex PCR; TCRdb's copy keeps in-frame clones and lacks some. Counted here are under 95,000 clones, around 84% occurring once; the ten biggest clones make up around a tenth. J gave up 4 bases and V 3 bases, and 12 bases lay outside the gene matches. This CDR3 has 16 residues. Germline assignment: CDR1 MNHEY and CDR2 SMNVEV (reference sequence). The time point here: pretreatment peripheral blood. Metastatic or locally advanced urothelial carcinoma was present in the patients. Sample numbers ranged from 1 to 8 per patient, encompassing pretreatment and on-treatment collections. The chain recombines TRBV27 with TRBJ2-7; TRBD1 matches at 7 bases. The sequence derives from a woman in her 70s with urothelial cancer. This specimen was PBMCs, taken around atezolizumab (anti-PD-L1) treatment. CDR3 nucleotides: TGTGCCAGCAGTTTCGATAGGATGACAGGGTCATACGAGCAGTACTTC. It specifies CASSFDRMTGSYEQYF.